This TCR beta chain emerged from a study of post-analysis software for immune sequencing data. At the level of the study: The courses of disease that were included comprised relapsing-remitting, secondary progressive and progressive-relapsing multiple sclerosis.

Prepared libraries of TCR beta cDNA carried unique molecular identifiers. From about 0.98 to 11 million T cells, 550,000 or so cDNA molecules were obtained. MiXCR was run by TCRdb on the PCR reads, yielding one entry per CDR3 protein. This table holds hundreds of thousands of distinct CDR3 sequences, roughly three fifths found once. As for this clonotype: The antigen remains undetermined.

CDR1 and CDR2 (germline): DFQATT, SNEGSKA (reference sequence). V shed 8 bases and J 4 bases; nucleotides not matched to a gene: 16. There are 15 residues in the CDR3. Study results and caveats: There were roughly 5 TRBV segments more frequent in patients than controls, and TRBV5-6, TRBV5-1 and TRBV20-1 were among them. The normalized Chao1 diversity of multiple sclerosis patients was significantly lower than that of controls.

This sequence was found in a girl aged 2-10 years with multiple sclerosis. This chain joins TRBV20-1 and TRBJ1-2; 7 nucleotides match TRBD1. Sequences were obtained from blood. CDR3: CSISHRTGSLYGYTF. The CDR3 DNA sequence: TGCAGTATCTCTCATCGGACAGGCAGCCTCTATGGCTACACCTTC.